This is a list of T cell receptor beta chains from one sample in a study of blood T cell repertoires in COVID-19. This table comes from immunoSEQ multiplex PCR, and its TCRdb copy is limited to in-frame clones, with some not included. The table records 300,000 to 450,000 clones, roughly nine tenths of them present only once. The sequenced material came from PBMCs or T cells enriched from blood (not recorded which). The receptors shown here come from a young man who had recovered from COVID-19. Both conserved end residues are part of each CDR3. The D gene is left open where the match is weak. The size entry is marked missing in some rows and otherwise reads once, few, many or a size class.

abundance	v_gene	d_gene	j_gene	CDR3nt	CDR3aa
once	TRBV5-4	TRBD2	TRBJ2-1	TGTGCCAGCAGCTTGGCAGCTAGCGGAAACAATGAGCAGTTCTTC	CASSLAASGNNEQFF
.	TRBV27	.	TRBJ2-2	TGTGCCAGCAGTGCCCCACTCCGGGCCGGGGAGCTGTTTTTT	CASSAPLRAGELFF
.	TRBV11-2	TRBD1	TRBJ1-6	TGTGCCAGCAGCTTCGGGACAGGAAATTCACCCCTCCACTTT	CASSFGTGNSPLHF
.	TRBV2	.	TRBJ1-2	TGTGCCAGCAGTGAAGCGAGGCGGACTAACTATGGCTACACCTTC	CASSEARRTNYGYTF
.	TRBV28	.	TRBJ1-1	TGTGCCAGCAGTCCGGGATACAACACTGAAGCTTTCTTT	CASSPGYNTEAFF
.	TRBV4-2	.	TRBJ1-5	TGTGCCAGCAGCCCGCTGGCCCAGGCGAGGGCGGATCAGCCCCAGCATTTT	CASSPLAQARADQPQHF
.	TRBV29-1	.	TRBJ1-1	TGCAGCGGTAAGGCTTCCCTAGGAACTTTCTTT	CSGKASLGTFF
.	TRBV6-5	.	TRBJ1-1	TGTGCCAGCAGACGGGGTCTGAACACTGAAGCTTTCTTT	CASRRGLNTEAFF
once	TRBV27	TRBD1	TRBJ1-2	TGTGCCAGCAGTTTTTCCGACAGGGCCTATGGCTACACCTTC	CASSFSDRAYGYTF
once	TRBV5-1	TRBD2	TRBJ2-1	TGCGCCAGCAGAGGACTAGCGGGGGACCAGGGGAATGAGCAGTTCTTC	CASRGLAGDQGNEQFF
.	TRBV7-9	TRBD1	TRBJ1-1	TGTGCCAGCAGCCTTCTACAGGGGACTGAAGCTTTCTTT	CASSLLQGTEAFF
.	TRBV28	.	TRBJ1-2	TGTGCCAGCAGTTTCTCGGGGGGCGTCAATGGCTACACCTTC	CASSFSGGVNGYTF
.	TRBV27	TRBD2	TRBJ2-3	TGTGCCAGCAGTTTAGTTGGCAGCGGGGTCATCACAGATACGCAGTATTTT	CASSLVGSGVITDTQYF
.	TRBV14	TRBD2	TRBJ2-1	TGTGCCAGCAGCCAACTAGCGGGAGGGCCTTTTTTCTTC	CASSQLAGGPFFF
.	TRBV6-5	.	TRBJ1-1	TGTGCCAGCAGTTCTACTGGGACAACGAACACTGAAGCTTTCTTT	CASSSTGTTNTEAFF
once	TRBV18	TRBD2	TRBJ2-1	TGTGCCAGCTCACCACTTAATAGCGGGAGCTGGGAGCAGTTCTTC	CASSPLNSGSWEQFF
.	TRBV6-5	TRBD1	TRBJ1-1	TGTGCCACCGGGGGGACAGGGGGCGCGGGTACTGAAGCTTTCTTT	CATGGTGGAGTEAFF
once	TRBV14	.	TRBJ1-6	TGTGCCAGCAGCCAAGTTCGCTATAATTCACCCCTCCACTTT	CASSQVRYNSPLHF
.	TRBV4-3	.	TRBJ2-7	TGCGCCAGCAGCCACCAAATCGGACTTTCCTACGAGCAGTACTTC	CASSHQIGLSYEQYF
.	TRBV18	TRBD1	TRBJ1-2	TGTGCCAGCTCACCTGACAGTCGGGACAGTGATGACCTTAACTATGGCTACACCTTC	CASSPDSRDSDDLNYGYTF
.	TRBV11-2	.	TRBJ1-1	TGTGCCAGCAGCCGCGACAGGCGGAACACTGAAGCTTTCTTT	CASSRDRRNTEAFF
.	TRBV6-5	TRBD2	TRBJ2-7	TGTGCCAGCAGCAGGGGACTAGTTCCCTACGAGCAGTACTTC	CASSRGLVPYEQYF
.	TRBV20-1	TRBD2	TRBJ2-7	TGCAGTGCTAGTCCTAGCGGGAGCTCCTACGAGCAGTACTTC	CSASPSGSSYEQYF
.	TRBV18	.	TRBJ1-6	TGTGCCAGCTCGCGGGACCTACGATCACCCCTCCACTTT	CASSRDLRSPLHF
.	TRBV18	TRBD2	TRBJ2-7	TGTGCCAGCTCACGCGGCGCGGGAGAACCTCCCGAGCAGTACTTC	CASSRGAGEPPEQYF
.	TRBV19	TRBD2	TRBJ2-7	TGTGCCAGTACCCCATCCGTCGGAGCGGGAGCCTACGAGCAGTACTTC	CASTPSVGAGAYEQYF
.	TRBV6-5	TRBD1	TRBJ1-2	TGTGCCAGCAGTTACACGGGACAGGGGGCCCATGGCTACACCTTC	CASSYTGQGAHGYTF
.	TRBV28	.	TRBJ2-1	TGTGCCAGCAGTTTAAGTCAACTTCTCTCCTACAATGAGCAGTTCTTC	CASSLSQLLSYNEQFF
.	TRBV19	TRBD1	TRBJ1-2	TGTGCCAGTAGTATAGGGGGGACAGCGAGCGGCTACACCTTC	CASSIGGTASGYTF
.	TRBV19	TRBD1	TRBJ1-5	TGTGCCAGTAGAAACCAGGGGGACAATCAGCCCCAGCATTTT	CASRNQGDNQPQHF
.	TRBV19	TRBD1	TRBJ2-4	TGTGCCAGTAGTATATCTCCGGGACAGGGAGACAAAAACATTCAGTACTTC	CASSISPGQGDKNIQYF
.	TRBV28	.	TRBJ1-2	TGTGCCAGCAGCCCCAGTCGTGGGTCCGACAGCCGGGAGGATGGCTACACCTTC	CASSPSRGSDSREDGYTF
.	TRBV5-6	.	TRBJ2-3	TGTGCCAGCAGCTTGGGGGCTTCTAGCACAGATACGCAGTATTTT	CASSLGASSTDTQYF
.	TRBV7-2	.	TRBJ2-1	TGTGCCAGCAGCTTAGCCACAGCCTCCTACAATGAGCAGTTCTTC	CASSLATASYNEQFF
.	TRBV3-1/TRBV3-2	.	TRBJ1-2	TGTGCCAGCCCACGGAGTTCCGGGTACTATGGCTACACCTTC	CASPRSSGYYGYTF
.	TRBV6-5	TRBD1	TRBJ1-3	TGTGCCAGCAGCTTCGGGACAGGTTTATATTTT	CASSFGTGLYF
.	TRBV2	.	TRBJ2-1	TGTGCCAGCAGTCTCCGGACAGAGGACAATGAGCAGTTCTTC	CASSLRTEDNEQFF
.	TRBV5-3	.	TRBJ1-5	TGTGCCAGAAGCCACGACCAGGGTTTTCAGCCCCAGCATTTT	CARSHDQGFQPQHF
.	TRBV27	TRBD2	TRBJ2-1	TGTGCCAGCAGTTTTCTCCCAAGCGGGGGGGACAATGAGCAGTTCTTC	CASSFLPSGGDNEQFF
.	TRBV6-6	TRBD1	TRBJ2-7	TGTGCCAGCAGACAAGGACAGGGGGGCTCCTACGAGCAGTACTTC	CASRQGQGGSYEQYF
once	TRBV7-2	.	TRBJ1-6	TGTGCCAGCGTCCTACCCACAGGGAATTCACCCCTCCACTTT	CASVLPTGNSPLHF
.	TRBV5-6	.	TRBJ1-2	TGTGCCAGCAGCATTATCCGCACAAATACCTATGGCTACACCTTC	CASSIIRTNTYGYTF
.	TRBV3-1/TRBV3-2	TRBD2	TRBJ2-1	TGTGCCAGCAGCCAACCAGTAGGACTAGCGGGACTCGAAGGGGAGCAGTTCTTC	CASSQPVGLAGLEGEQFF
.	TRBV6-5	.	TRBJ2-7	TGTGCCAGCAGTCGGCGGCGAGGCGTTGGGTACGAGCAGTACTTC	CASSRRRGVGYEQYF
.	TRBV4-2	.	TRBJ2-5	TGTGCCAGCAGCTCCTTGTTCCAAGAGACCCAGTACTTC	CASSSLFQETQYF
.	TRBV10-2	TRBD1	TRBJ1-5	TGCGCCAGCAGTGTTACAGGGGGCAGTCAGCCCCAGCATTTT	CASSVTGGSQPQHF
.	TRBV7-6	TRBD2	TRBJ2-1	TGTGCCAGCAGCTTTAGCGGGGGGGGATTCATCAATGAGCAGTTCTTC	CASSFSGGGFINEQFF
.	TRBV19	.	TRBJ2-1	TGTGCCAGTAGTATCAATCTAGCTCCTTCTTCTACAAATGAGCAGTTCTTC	CASSINLAPSSTNEQFF
once	TRBV20-1	TRBD2	TRBJ2-2	TGCAGTGCTAGTCGGGAGGTACACACCGGGGAGCTGTTTTTT	CSASREVHTGELFF
.	TRBV4-1	.	TRBJ2-5	TGCGCCAGCAGCCAAGTGGCGAAGGGGGATGTTTTTGCCCAGTACTTC	CASSQVAKGDVFAQYF
.	TRBV11-3	TRBD2	TRBJ2-1	TGTGCCAGCAGCGCTAGCTATTCTAGCGGGAACTACAATGAGCAGTTCTTC	CASSASYSSGNYNEQFF
.	TRBV11-2	TRBD2	TRBJ2-1	TGTGCCAGCAGCTCGCCTGGGACTAGCAGGAGTTCCTACAATGAGCAGTTCTTC	CASSSPGTSRSSYNEQFF
.	TRBV5-4	TRBD1	TRBJ2-1	TGTGCCAGCAGCCTGGACAGGGATCGGTACAATGAGCAGTTCTTC	CASSLDRDRYNEQFF